Each of the 16 T cell receptor beta chains below was sequenced from the same sample in a study of OX40 agonist ivuxolimab in advanced cancers. Data came from immunoSEQ multiplex PCR; TCRdb stores just in-frame clones and leaves some out. The sample has over 50,000 clones, approximately 86% seen once. This material consisted of CD4+ or CD8+ T cells sorted from blood, taken in a trial of the OX40 agonist ivuxolimab. Receptor source: an adult with an advanced solid tumor such as melanoma, head and neck, liver or kidney cancer.

This clone occurred a few times. The V call is TRBV28, the J call TRBJ1-5, with D possibly matching TRBD1 (5 bases). This CDR3 spans 14 amino acids. Germline-derived CDR1 and CDR2 are MDHEN and SYDVKM. V lost 2 bases and J 5 bases, leaving 10 bases between the germline ends. CDR3 in amino acids: CASSLTRGYQPQHF. CDR3 DNA: TGTGCCAGCAGTTTAACCCGGGGGTATCAGCCCCAGCATTTT.

The chain links TRBV6-5 to TRBJ2-2; possible D gene TRBD2, 5 bases. Germline V CDR1 and CDR2: MNHEY, SVGAGI. The CDR3 contains 15 residues. Trimming stripped 5 bases from V and 1 base from J, with 11 bases between. The CDR3, as DNA: TGTGCCAGCAGTCCAGGACTGGGGAACACCGGGGAGCTGTTTTTT. This translates into CASSPGLGNTGELFF.

V usage is TRBV7-7 and J usage is TRBJ2-2; D possibly corresponds to TRBD2 (6 bases). The germline V and J ends were trimmed by 5 bases and 6 bases, with 22 bases remaining between them. The CDR3 has 17 residues. CDR1 SSHAT and CDR2 FNYEAQ come from the germline V gene (reference sequence). CDR3 sequence: CASSPYWAGLGAGELFF. CDR3 DNA: TGTGCCAGCAGCCCTTATTGGGCGGGGCTCGGGGCCGGGGAGCTGTTTTTT.

This chain connects TRBV7-2 to TRBJ2-1; possible D gene TRBD1, 6 bases. Germline V gene lookup returns CDR1 SGHTA and CDR2 FQGNSA. The CDR3 consists of 13 residues. The V gene lost 1 base and the J gene lost 9 bases, with 10 bases spanning the gap. CDR3 in DNA: TGTGCCAGCAGCTTAGGGGGGCAAGGTGAGCAGTTCTTC. It codes for CASSLGGQGEQFF. The whole variable domain, filled in from reference TRBV7-2 and TRBJ2-1, reads GAGVSQSPSNKVTEKGKDVELRCDPISGHTALYWYRQSLGQGLEFLIYFQGNSAPDKSGLPSDRFSAERTGGSVSTLTIQRTQQEDSAVYLCASSLGGQGEQFFGPGTRLTVL.

V is TRBV5-8 and J is TRBJ2-1, with TRBD2 matching over 7 bases. The CDR3 totals 15 residues. The germline V gene has CDR1 SGHTS and CDR2 YDEGEE. V shed 0 bases and J 2 bases; nucleotides not matched to a gene: 2. The CDR3: CASSLGLAAYNEQFF. CDR3 nucleotides: TGTGCCAGCAGCTTGGGGCTAGCGGCCTACAATGAGCAGTTCTTC.

V usage is TRBV20-1 and J usage is TRBJ2-5; the D is unclear. V lost 7 bases and J 2 bases, leaving 8 bases between the germline ends. CDR3 size: 11 residues. In germline, CDR1 is DFQATT, CDR2 SNEGSKA (reference sequence). In nucleotides, the CDR3 is TGCAGTGGAAGCGTGCAAGAGACCCAGTACTTC. Its protein is CSGSVQETQYF.

The chain carries TRBV2 and TRBJ2-7; 9 bases are a match to TRBD1. The CDR3 covers 16 residues. Trimming took 5 bases from V and 1 from J; bases not matched to a gene: 9. CDR1 SNHLY and CDR2 FYNNEI come from the germline V gene. As DNA, the CDR3 is TGTGCCAGCAGTAAACCACCCGGGACAGGGTCCTACGAGCAGTACTTC. Protein: CASSKPPGTGSYEQYF.

The chain uses TRBV29-1 and TRBJ2-7; 9 bases agree with TRBD1. Germline CDR1 reads SQVTM; CDR2 reads ANQGSEA. The CDR3 loop spans 14 amino acids. V shed 6 bases, J shed 0 bases, and the junction held 6 bases outside the gene matches. As DNA, the CDR3 is TGCAGCGTCGTACCGGGACAGGGCTCCTACGAGCAGTACTTC. Its translation: CSVVPGQGSYEQYF.

The chain links TRBV5-1 to TRBJ2-1; TRBD2 aligns across 8 bases. The V and J ends lost 3 bases and 2 bases, in that order; junction bases with no gene match: 4. CDR1 and CDR2 from the germline V gene are SGHRS and YFSETQ. The CDR3 is made up of 15 amino acids. The CDR3 loop reads CASSSSGSTYNEQFF. Written as DNA, the CDR3 is TGCGCCAGCAGCTCAAGCGGGAGCACCTACAATGAGCAGTTCTTC.

V and J are TRBV28 and TRBJ1-5; tentative D call: TRBD1 (5 bases). This CDR3 region has 13 residues. Per the germline V gene, CDR1 is MDHEN and CDR2 is SYDVKM. V was clipped by 6 bases and J by 7 bases, with 13 bases between them. CDR3 amino acids: CASSLQGGQPQHF. The CDR3 DNA reads TGTGCCAGCAGCCTCCAGGGTGGGCAGCCCCAGCATTTT.

J is TRBJ2-5 and V is TRBV7-9, with D unclear. Trimming removed 5 bases from V and 1 base from J, with 14 bases in between. This CDR3 region has 15 residues. Per germline, CDR1 SEHNR and CDR2 FQNEAQ (reference sequence). The CDR3 is CASSRTLGTQETQYF. CDR3 nucleotide sequence: TGTGCCAGCAGCCGCACCCTGGGCACCCAAGAGACCCAGTACTTC.

The V and J genes are TRBV10-3 and TRBJ1-4, with D uncertain. The CDR3 runs 17 residues. Germline CDR1 reads ENHRY; CDR2 reads SYGVKD. V dropped 0 bases and J dropped 7 bases, with 18 bases sitting between them. CDR3 in amino acids: CAISESEGLHNGEKLFF. The CDR3 nucleotides are TGTGCCATCAGTGAGTCGGAAGGGCTGCACAATGGTGAAAAACTGTTTTTT.

This clone was counted between two and nine times. The gene calls are TRBV10-3 and TRBJ1-2, with TRBD1 matching over 7 bases. V gave up 6 bases and J gave up 6 bases; unmatched junction bases: 7. The germline V gene encodes CDR1 ENHRY and CDR2 SYGVKD. This CDR3 is built from 13 residues. The CDR3 region is CAIRADREDGYTF. The DNA of the CDR3 is TGTGCCATCAGGGCAGACAGGGAAGATGGCTACACCTTC.

The J gene is TRBJ2-7, the V gene TRBV28; TRBD1 aligns across 7 bases. Trimming removed 1 base from V and 4 bases from J; junction bases left unmatched: 7. Per germline, CDR1 MDHEN and CDR2 SYDVKM. The CDR3 is 15 amino acids. The CDR3 loop reads CASSLFEQGRYEQYF. DNA for the CDR3: TGTGCCAGCAGTTTATTCGAACAGGGGCGGTACGAGCAGTACTTC.

The chain recombines TRBV4-3 with TRBJ2-1; the D is unclear. Per germline, CDR1 LGHNA and CDR2 YSLEER. Trimming shortened V by 1 base and J by 0 bases, and 13 bases separated the two germline ends. CDR3 length: 17 amino acids. CDR3 sequence reads: CASSQGRTYSSYNEQFF. The CDR3 DNA sequence: TGCGCCAGCAGCCAAGGAAGGACCTACAGCTCCTACAATGAGCAGTTCTTC.

This clone was detected only a few times. The rearrangement uses TRBV28 and TRBJ2-1, with 13 bases identical to TRBD2. The V gene's germline CDR1 is MDHEN and CDR2 SYDVKM. Trimming took 5 bases from V and 0 from J; bases not matched to a gene: 13. There are 20 residues in the CDR3. This chain's CDR3 is CASSPQPGLAGRASYNEQFF. For the CDR3, the DNA is TGTGCCAGCAGTCCACAACCGGGACTAGCGGGAAGAGCCTCCTACAATGAGCAGTTCTTC.